One T cell receptor (beta chain) is described in this entry. No antigen is known for it. This entry is derived from a study of cytomegalovirus exposure and HLA in healthy donors. Notes on the study in general: Among TCR beta chains, those listed as cytomegalovirus-associated numbered around 160.

Sequenced by immunoSEQ multiplex PCR; TCRdb stores in-frame clones only, minus some. This sample yields some 45,000 clones, of which roughly nine tenths are seen a single time; over 5.5% belongs to the top ten. V shed 1 base, J shed 5 bases, and the junction held 9 bases outside the gene matches. The CDR3 covers 17 residues. Germline values: CDR1 SGHVS, CDR2 FNYEAQ. This TCR was sampled from a young man in good health and CMV-seronegative. Sequenced input: PBMCs. The genes are TRBV7-6 and TRBJ2-1; 9 nucleotides line up with TRBD2. CDR3 in amino acids: CASSLGWPSGTHNEQFF. The CDR3 coding sequence is TGTGCCAGCAGCTTAGGGTGGCCTAGCGGGACCCACAATGAGCAGTTCTTC.